This T cell receptor beta chain was found in a study of blood T cell repertoires in COVID-19. Study-level background: Samples of COVID-19 (acute and convalescent) were obtained from the United States, Italy and Spain.

Authors' methods: How many nucleated cells were present was estimated from reference gene primer amplification. Using immunoSEQ multiplex PCR, the repertoire was profiled, and TCRdb retains in-frame clones only, with some absent. That table supplies the V and J calls and clone size; D and trimming were determined from the DNA. The table lists 300,000 to 400,000 clones, around 89% of them singletons. Seattle patient enrollment occurred during active infection, with longitudinal follow-up thereafter. This clonotype originated in a woman aged 25 to 39 with COVID-19, enrolled during active disease. Input material: peripheral blood.

CDR3: CASSPPNTEAFF. The CDR3 DNA reads as TGTGCCAGTAGCCCTCCGAACACTGAAGCTTTCTTT. The gene calls are TRBV19 and TRBJ1-1; D is unclear. Germline values: CDR1 LNHDA, CDR2 SQIVND (reference sequence). The CDR3 loop spans 12 amino acids. Trimming cost V 6 bases and J 1 base, with 6 bases left between them.